The 25 T cell receptor beta chains listed next were all sequenced from one sample in a study of Ad26.COV2.S vaccination and SARS-CoV-2 variants. Clones were read by immunoSEQ multiplex PCR, and TCRdb kept only the in-frame ones, dropping some. The sample shows fewer than 900,000 clones, roughly 90% of them seen only once. Indicated treatment: around 19 received Ad26.COV2.S at low or high dose, single or two shots; about 5 received placebo; per-sample allocation not given. Sampling occurred on day 63 after the first vaccine or placebo injection. This material consisted of peripheral blood, taken in a trial of Ad26.COV2.S vaccine versus placebo. The receptors stem from a person aged 18 to 65 who received the Ad26.COV2.S COVID-19 vaccine or a placebo.

This chain links TRBV5-6 with TRBJ2-7; 10 bases line up with TRBD2. Per the germline V gene, CDR1 is SGHDT and CDR2 is YYEEEE. V gave up 5 bases and J gave up 0 bases; unmatched junction bases: 5. This CDR3 spans 15 amino acids. The CDR3 DNA is TGTGCCAGCAGTCCTGGACTAGCGGTCTCCTACGAGCAGTACTTC. Encoded protein: CASSPGLAVSYEQYF.

The chain carries TRBV7-9 and TRBJ1-5, with a weak D call TRBD1 (5 bases). The CDR3 spans 14 residues. V was cut by 5 bases and J by 5 bases, with 13 bases left in between. Germline CDR1 SEHNR, CDR2 FQNEAQ (reference sequence). The CDR3 region is CASSHDRDHQPQHF. The CDR3 DNA sequence: TGTGCCAGCAGCCACGACCGGGACCATCAGCCCCAGCATTTT.

The V call is TRBV27, the J call TRBJ2-5; 12 nucleotides align to TRBD2. Germline V gene sequence: CDR1 MNHEY, CDR2 SMNVEV (reference sequence). The CDR3 loop spans 16 amino acids. The junction had 3 bases not matched to a gene; V was cut back by 3 bases and J by 1 base. The CDR3 spells CASSFLAGGAQETQYF. CDR3 DNA sequence: TGTGCCAGCAGTTTTCTAGCGGGAGGGGCCCAAGAGACCCAGTACTTC.

The chain has TRBV21-1 and TRBJ1-1. TRBV21-1 corresponds to a pseudogene. The CDR3 loop spans 13 amino acids. CDR3: CASSKAGNTEAFF. The DNA of the CDR3 is TGTGCCAGCAGCAAAGCGGGGAACACTGAAGCTTTCTTT.

The chain combines TRBV5-4 with TRBJ2-7; D gene ambiguous. This CDR3 comprises 15 residues. Germline V gives CDR1 SGHNT, CDR2 YYREEE (reference sequence). The ends were cut back, 4 bases at V and 2 bases at J, with 16 bases in the middle. As DNA, the CDR3 is TGTGCCAGCAGCGCCGCGGTAGTGGGCCCCTACGAGCAGTACTTC. It yields the protein CASSAAVVGPYEQYF.

The chain combines TRBV19 with TRBJ2-2; 9 bases line up with TRBD1. The CDR3 extends over 16 amino acids. V was pared by 1 base and J by 3 bases, with 3 bases of the junction left unmatched. Germline lookup yields CDR1 LNHDA and CDR2 SQIVND (reference sequence). CDR3 coding DNA: TGTGCCAGTAGTATAGGGACAGGGGTAGACACCGGGGAGCTGTTTTTT. Encoded protein: CASSIGTGVDTGELFF.

About this clone itself: Other DNA sequences from this sample encode an identical CDR3 as well. The rearrangement uses TRBV12-3 or TRBV12-4 and TRBJ1-2, with D possibly being TRBD1 (6 bases). This CDR3 region has 13 residues. Trimming stripped 4 bases from V and 2 bases from J, with 8 bases between. The CDR3 region has the DNA TGTGCCAGCAGTTCCGGACAGAACTATGGCTACACCTTC. Its protein product is CASSSGQNYGYTF.

The chain links TRBV5-1 to TRBJ2-7, with D uncertain. The CDR3 has 13 residues. Germline CDR1 and CDR2: SGHRS and YFSETQ. The ends were cut back, 4 bases at V and 3 bases at J, with 11 bases in the middle. CDR3 sequence reads: CASSLPDGYEQYF. The CDR3 nucleotides are TGCGCCAGCAGCCTCCCCGACGGCTACGAGCAGTACTTC.

V is TRBV12-3 or TRBV12-4 and J is TRBJ1-4; no reliable D call. V lost 5 bases and J lost 6, with 10 bases in between. CDR3 length: 13 amino acids. In nucleotides, the CDR3 is TGTGCCAGCAGTCCCCGGGGTCATGAAAAACTGTTTTTT. Encoded protein: CASSPRGHEKLFF.

The chain recombines TRBV25-1 with TRBJ2-5; no reliable D call. Trimming stripped 5 bases from V and 3 bases from J, with 10 bases between. Germline V gives CDR1 MGHDK, CDR2 SYGVNS. The CDR3 runs 13 residues. This chain's CDR3 is CASSQMGKETQYF. CDR3 DNA sequence: TGTGCCAGCAGTCAAATGGGGAAAGAGACCCAGTACTTC.

This clone was detected once. This CDR3 is CASSLGEIEQFF. DNA for the CDR3: TGTGCCAGCAGCTTAGGGGAAATTGAGCAGTTCTTC. This rearrangement joins TRBV7-9 to TRBJ2-1; unclear D gene. V lost 1 base to trimming and J lost 9 bases, with 7 bases between them. CDR1 SEHNR and CDR2 FQNEAQ come from the germline V gene (reference sequence). The CDR3 runs to 12 residues. Full variable domain (remainder filled in from reference TRBV7-9 and TRBJ2-1): DTGVSQNPRHKITKRGQNVTFRCDPISEHNRLYWYRQTLGQGPEFLTYFQNEAQLEKSRLLSDRFSAERPKGSFSTLEIQRTEQGDSAMYLCASSLGEIEQFFGPGTRLTVL.

The chain couples TRBV3-1 (or the pseudogene TRBV3-2) to TRBJ2-1, with D uncertain. The CDR3 extends over 14 amino acids. Germline V gives CDR1 LGHDT, CDR2 YNNKEL (reference sequence). V lost 1 base, J lost 4 bases, and 8 bases lay in between. This chain's CDR3 is CASSQAQTYNEQFF. Here the CDR3 DNA reads TGTGCCAGCAGCCAAGCCCAGACGTACAATGAGCAGTTCTTC.

The rearrangement links TRBV5-6 to TRBJ1-6, with D perhaps TRBD1 (6 bases). There are 12 residues in the CDR3. The germline CDR1 and CDR2 sequences are SGHDT and YYEEEE. With 5 bases removed from V and 8 bases from J, the gap between germline ends came to 8 bases. DNA for the CDR3: TGTGCCAGCAGTCCAGGGGATTCACCCCTCCACTTT. This sequence encodes CASSPGDSPLHF.

The chain links TRBV15 to TRBJ2-7; D not certain. Germline V gene lookup returns CDR1 LNHNV and CDR2 YYDKDF (reference sequence). V dropped 4 bases and J dropped 0 bases, with 10 bases sitting between them. The CDR3 has 14 amino acids. CDR3 sequence reads: CATSTTRSSYEQYF. The CDR3 coding sequence is TGTGCCACCAGCACCACAAGGAGCTCCTACGAGCAGTACTTC. The full variable domain, rest sourced from reference TRBV15 and TRBJ2-7, is DAMVIQNPRYQVTQFGKPVTLSCSQTLNHNVMYWYQQKSSQAPKLLFHYYDKDFNNEADTPDNFQSRRPNTSFCFLDIRSPGLGDTAMYLCATSTTRSSYEQYFGPGTRLTVT.

This chain links TRBV2 with TRBJ1-2, with D perhaps TRBD1 (5 bases). This CDR3 has 14 residues. Trimming stripped 5 bases from V and 1 base from J, with 11 bases between. The germline CDR1 and CDR2 sequences are SNHLY and FYNNEI. DNA of the CDR3: TGTGCCAGCAGTTTACAGGATCTTAACTATGGCTACACCTTC. Amino acid sequence: CASSLQDLNYGYTF.

The chain is built from TRBV5-4 and TRBJ2-6; 9 nucleotides line up with TRBD1. This CDR3 is 18 amino acids long. V was pared by 5 bases and J by 0 bases, with 9 bases of the junction left unmatched. Germline assignment: CDR1 SGHNT and CDR2 YYREEE (reference sequence). This chain's CDR3 is CASRGPGQGNSGANVLTF. As DNA, the CDR3 is TGTGCCAGCAGGGGGCCGGGACAGGGCAACTCTGGGGCCAACGTCCTGACTTTC.

The CDR3 loop reads CATAGNTDTQYF. DNA of the CDR3: TGTGCCACCGCGGGGAACACAGATACGCAGTATTTT. The gene calls are TRBV24-1 and TRBJ2-3, with D possibly matching TRBD2 (6 bases). This CDR3 comprises 12 residues. Trimming took 9 bases from V and 2 from J, leaving 8 bases between them. Germline V lookup: CDR1 KGHDR, CDR2 SFDVKD.

The chain couples TRBV7-2 to TRBJ2-3, with 10 bases that match TRBD2. This CDR3 contains 12 residues. The V gene end was trimmed by 5 bases and the J gene end by 11 bases; junction bases not matched to a gene: 4. The V gene's germline CDR1 is SGHTA and CDR2 FQGNSA. This chain's CDR3 is CASSLSGGLQYF. Written as DNA, the CDR3 is TGTGCCAGCAGCCTTAGCGGGGGGCTGCAGTATTTT.

The chain is built from TRBV10-3 and TRBJ1-1; D not resolved. Germline V CDR1 and CDR2: ENHRY, SYGVKD. V lost 0 bases and J lost 5, with 13 bases in between. The CDR3 runs 15 residues. The CDR3 nucleotides read TGTGCCATCAGTGAGTCGCCCAACTTATCAACTGAAGCTTTCTTT. Encoded protein: CAISESPNLSTEAFF.

The CDR3 here is CASSTHSPRREGETQYF. As DNA, the CDR3 is TGTGCCAGTAGTACCCATTCCCCCCGTCGGGAGGGAGAGACCCAGTACTTC. The V and J genes are TRBV19 and TRBJ2-5; 8 positions agree with TRBD2. Germline V lookup: CDR1 LNHDA, CDR2 SQIVND (reference sequence). The ends lost 4 bases at V and 4 bases at J; junction bases unmatched: 14. The CDR3 is made up of 17 amino acids.

As regards this clone: The identical CDR3 is also encoded by other nucleotide sequences in the sample. CDR3 sequence reads: CASSGAYEQYF. The DNA of the CDR3 is TGTGCCAGCAGTGGGGCCTACGAGCAGTACTTC. This chain connects TRBV2 to TRBJ2-7, with no clear D. Trimming pared 4 bases from V and 2 bases from J, leaving 3 bases between. Germline V gene lookup returns CDR1 SNHLY and CDR2 FYNNEI. The CDR3 covers 11 residues.

The rearrangement links TRBV10-2 to TRBJ1-1; 7 positions agree with TRBD1. This CDR3 contains 12 residues. Germline CDR1 and CDR2: WSHSY and SAAADI. J was trimmed by 11 bases and V by 4 bases; bases with no gene match: 7. In DNA, the CDR3 is TGCGCCAGCAGTGCGTGGACAGGCCAGGCTTTCTTT. Its protein is CASSAWTGQAFF.

V usage is TRBV19 and J usage is TRBJ2-3; tentatively, D is TRBD1 (5 bases). The CDR3 is 14 residues long. Per germline, CDR1 LNHDA and CDR2 SQIVND (reference sequence). V gave up 8 bases and J gave up 4 bases, with 16 bases separating them. The CDR3 here is CASVRGSGPDTQYF. For the CDR3, the DNA is TGTGCCAGTGTTAGGGGCTCTGGGCCAGATACGCAGTATTTT. Combining the CDR3 with reference TRBV19 and TRBJ2-3 gives the whole variable domain DGGITQSPKYLFRKEGQNVTLSCEQNLNHDAMYWYRQDPGQGLRLIYYSQIVNDFQKGDIAEGYSVSREKKESFPLTVTSAQKNPTAFYLCASVRGSGPDTQYFGPGTRLTVL.

This sequence joins TRBV3-1 (or the pseudogene TRBV3-2) and TRBJ2-2; perhaps TRBD1 as D (6 bases). V dropped 1 base and J dropped 1 base, with 10 bases sitting between them. The CDR3 sequence is 16 residues long. Per germline, CDR1 LGHDT and CDR2 YNNKEL (reference sequence). The CDR3: CASSQVWGQNTGELFF. The CDR3 DNA follows: TGTGCCAGCAGCCAAGTCTGGGGGCAGAACACCGGGGAGCTGTTTTTT.

The sample holds a few counts of this clone. The V and J genes are TRBV7-6 and TRBJ2-2; the D gene is possibly TRBD1 (6 bases). The germline V gene has CDR1 SGHVS and CDR2 FNYEAQ. CDR3 size: 13 residues. Trimming took off 8 bases at V and 2 bases at J, with 9 bases between the two ends. The CDR3 loop is CASQQGNTGELFF. The CDR3 DNA follows: TGTGCCAGCCAACAGGGCAACACCGGGGAGCTGTTTTTT.